This T cell receptor (beta chain) derives from a study of circulating and synovial CD4+ cells in juvenile arthritis. Using immunoSEQ multiplex PCR, the repertoire was profiled, and TCRdb retains in-frame clones only, with some absent. The sample holds 30,000 to 40,000 clones, nearly 95% seen once. This clone was counted once. Its antigen is as yet unknown. Germline V gene lookup returns CDR1 SEHNR and CDR2 FQNEAQ (reference sequence). V was cut by 0 bases and J by 4 bases, with 16 bases left in between. CDR3 length: 17 amino acids. Broader study findings: Diversity here was lower than in bulk blood CD4 cells. Circulating pathogenic-like lymphocytes shared a substantially higher fraction of CDR3 sequences with synovium than bulk blood.

Material: CD4+ T cells from blood. The source of this sequence is a human donor with juvenile idiopathic arthritis. The chain combines TRBV7-9 with TRBJ1-5, with D possibly matching TRBD1 (5 bases). In nucleotides, the CDR3 is TGTGCCAGCAGCTTAGCGCGTCCAGGCAGGGAAAATCAGCCCCAGCATTTT. The encoded protein is CASSLARPGRENQPQHF.